This TCR beta chain was captured in a study of cytomegalovirus exposure and HLA in healthy donors. Study findings and constraints: The presence/absence work took it that sequencing depth was about the same across donors.

The PCR made use of 60 Vbeta and 13 Jbeta primers. This table comes from immunoSEQ multiplex PCR, and its TCRdb copy is limited to in-frame clones, with some not included. The sample shows fewer than 100,000 clones, about 77% of them seen only once. Worth noting for this clone: What it recognizes is unknown.

The CDR3 spans 13 residues. Germline V lookup: CDR1 SGHNT, CDR2 YYREEE (reference sequence). J was trimmed by 9 bases and V by 4 bases; bases with no gene match: 5. The rearrangement links TRBV5-4 to TRBJ2-1, with 9 nucleotides matching TRBD2. Sequencing was performed on PBMCs. The receptor's source is a male donor in good health and CMV-seropositive. CDR3 region: CASSVGAGGEQFF. The DNA of the CDR3 is TGTGCCAGCAGCGTTGGAGCGGGAGGTGAGCAGTTCTTC.